The clone carrying this T cell receptor beta chain was observed once. One end of the junction does not line up with germline, which may come from a read error. Looked up from germline, CDR1 is SGHRS and CDR2 is YFSETQ. The CDR3 runs to 13 residues. Reverse transcription used roughly 0.45 to 1 ug RNA and random hexamers. TCRdb passed the immunoSEQ multiplex PCR reads through MiXCR, listing each CDR3 protein once. The table records about 76,000 distinct CDR3 sequences, 90% to 95% of them present only once. This specimen comes from a study of CD8 T cells in Susac syndrome. The V and J genes are TRBV5-1 and TRBJ2-7; no clear D. The sequence was collected from a human donor with multiple sclerosis. The sequenced sample consisted of CD8+ T cells from PBMCs. The DNA of the CDR3 is TGCGCCAGCAGCTTCGAACAGTTCTACGAGCAGCACTTC. Translating it yields CASSFEQFYEQHF.